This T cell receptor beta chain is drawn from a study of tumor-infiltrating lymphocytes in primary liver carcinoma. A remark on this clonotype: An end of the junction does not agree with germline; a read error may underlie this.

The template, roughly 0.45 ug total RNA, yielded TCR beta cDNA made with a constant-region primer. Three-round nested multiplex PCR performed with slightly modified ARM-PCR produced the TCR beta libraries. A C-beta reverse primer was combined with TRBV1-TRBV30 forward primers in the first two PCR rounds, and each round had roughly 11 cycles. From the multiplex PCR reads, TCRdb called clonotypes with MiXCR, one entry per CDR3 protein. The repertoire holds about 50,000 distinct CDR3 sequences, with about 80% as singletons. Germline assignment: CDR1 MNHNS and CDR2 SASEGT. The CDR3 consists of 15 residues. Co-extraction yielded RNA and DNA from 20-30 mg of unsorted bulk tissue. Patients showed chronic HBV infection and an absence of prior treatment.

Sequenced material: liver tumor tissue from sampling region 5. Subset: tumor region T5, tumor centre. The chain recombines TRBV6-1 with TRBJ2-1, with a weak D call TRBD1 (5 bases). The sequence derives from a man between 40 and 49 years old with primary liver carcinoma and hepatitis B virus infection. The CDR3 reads CTSSETVGMYNEQFF. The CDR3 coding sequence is TGTACCAGCAGTGAGACAGTGGGTATGTACAATGAGCAGTTCTTC.